This paragraph covers one TCR beta chain sequence. The antigen is unknown. Trimming at V came to 7 bases and at J to 4 bases, leaving 8 bases not matched to a gene. Looked up from germline, CDR1 is MNHNS and CDR2 is SASEGT. The CDR3 consists of 14 residues. These data come from a study of cytomegalovirus exposure and HLA in healthy donors. Study-wide findings and caveats: A further, later analysis showed that HLA-associated TCR beta chains (compared with equally common others) were more clonally expanded. A later analysis linked a missense variant in DCLRE1C to the trimming of TCR beta V and J genes. Associated with cytomegalovirus, according to the listing, were approximately 160 TCR beta chains.

Primers included in the PCR were 60 Vbeta and 13 Jbeta primers. Repertoires were generated with immunoSEQ multiplex PCR, while TCRdb's copy carries only in-frame clones and drops some. Its listing shows roughly 140,000 clones. The donors were healthy bone marrow donors. Specimen: PBMCs. The chain carries TRBV6-1 and TRBJ2-7, with 9 bases matching TRBD1. The sequence derives from a middle-aged man in good health and CMV-seronegative. The CDR3 loop reads CASTLGGTGYEQYF. CDR3 in DNA: TGTGCCAGCACCCTAGGGGGGACAGGGTACGAGCAGTACTTC.